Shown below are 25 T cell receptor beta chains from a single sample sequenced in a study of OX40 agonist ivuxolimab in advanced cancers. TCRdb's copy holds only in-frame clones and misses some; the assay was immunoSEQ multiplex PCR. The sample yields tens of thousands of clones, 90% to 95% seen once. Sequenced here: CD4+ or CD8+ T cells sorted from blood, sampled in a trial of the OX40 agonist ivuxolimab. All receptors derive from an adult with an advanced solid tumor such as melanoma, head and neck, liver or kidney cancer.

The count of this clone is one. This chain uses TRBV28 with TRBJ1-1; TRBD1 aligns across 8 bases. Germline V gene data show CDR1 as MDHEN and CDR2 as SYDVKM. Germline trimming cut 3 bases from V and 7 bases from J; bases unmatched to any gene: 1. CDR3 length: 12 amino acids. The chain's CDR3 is CASSLDRDEAFF. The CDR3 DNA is TGTGCCAGCAGTTTGGACAGGGATGAAGCTTTCTTT.

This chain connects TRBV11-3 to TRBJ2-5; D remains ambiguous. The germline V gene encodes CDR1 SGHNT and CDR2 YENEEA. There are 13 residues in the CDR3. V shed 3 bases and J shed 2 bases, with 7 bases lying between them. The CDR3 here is CASSFGQQETQYF. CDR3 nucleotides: TGTGCCAGCAGCTTCGGTCAGCAAGAGACCCAGTACTTC.

CDR3 sequence (DNA): TGTGCCAGCAGGAGACCGGAGACTGGGCAGCCCCAGCATTTT. Translated, it gives CASRRPETGQPQHF. This chain joins TRBV6-6 and TRBJ1-5; D remains unclear. The CDR3 covers 14 residues. Germline loops: CDR1 MNHNY, CDR2 SVGAGI (reference sequence). V was shortened by 6 bases and J by 7 bases, with 16 bases between the two germline ends.

CDR3 bases: TGCGCCAGTGTGGAGACTAGCGGACGGAAAGAGCAGTTCTTC. Amino acids: CASVETSGRKEQFF. The chain is built from TRBV5-1 and TRBJ2-1, with 9 bases matching TRBD2. The V and J ends lost 8 bases and 10 bases, in that order; junction bases with no gene match: 13. Germline V CDR1 and CDR2: SGHRS, YFSETQ. The CDR3 is 14 amino acids.

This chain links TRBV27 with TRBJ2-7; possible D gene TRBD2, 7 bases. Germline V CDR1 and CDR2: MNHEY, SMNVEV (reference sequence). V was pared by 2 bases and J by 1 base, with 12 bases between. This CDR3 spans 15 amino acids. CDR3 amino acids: CASSLKGGQSYEQYF. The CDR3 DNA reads TGTGCCAGCAGTTTAAAGGGGGGGCAGTCCTACGAGCAGTACTTC.

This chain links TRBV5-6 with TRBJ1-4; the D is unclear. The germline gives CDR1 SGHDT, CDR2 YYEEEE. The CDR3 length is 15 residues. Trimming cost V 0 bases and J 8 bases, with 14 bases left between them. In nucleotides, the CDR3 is TGTGCCAGCAGCTTGGGCGTGGGGAATGGGGAAAAACTGTTTTTT. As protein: CASSLGVGNGEKLFF.

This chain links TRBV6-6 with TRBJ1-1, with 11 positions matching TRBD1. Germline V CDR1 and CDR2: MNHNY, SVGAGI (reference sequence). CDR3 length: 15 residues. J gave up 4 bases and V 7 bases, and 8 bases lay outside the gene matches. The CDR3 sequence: CASILGQGAFTEAFF. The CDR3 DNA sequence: TGTGCCAGCATCCTAGGACAGGGGGCTTTCACTGAAGCTTTCTTT.

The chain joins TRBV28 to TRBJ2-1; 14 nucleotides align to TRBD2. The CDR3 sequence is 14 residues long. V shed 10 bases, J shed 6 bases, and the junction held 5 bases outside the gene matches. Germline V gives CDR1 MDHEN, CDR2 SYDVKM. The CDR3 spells CATSGLAGGNEQFF. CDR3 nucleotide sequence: TGTGCCACCTCAGGACTAGCGGGAGGCAATGAGCAGTTCTTC.

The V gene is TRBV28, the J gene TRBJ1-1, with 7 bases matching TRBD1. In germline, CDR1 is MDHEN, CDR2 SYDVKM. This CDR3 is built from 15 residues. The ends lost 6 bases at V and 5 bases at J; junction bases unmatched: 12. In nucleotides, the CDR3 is TGTGCCAGCAGACCGACAGGGCAAATGTGGACTGAAGCTTTCTTT. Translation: CASRPTGQMWTEAFF.

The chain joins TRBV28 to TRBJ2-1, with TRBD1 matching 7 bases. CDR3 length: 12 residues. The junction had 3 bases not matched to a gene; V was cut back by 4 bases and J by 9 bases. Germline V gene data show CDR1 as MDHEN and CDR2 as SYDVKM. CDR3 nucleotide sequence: TGTGCCAGCAGTTCGACAGGGCCTGAGCAGTTCTTC. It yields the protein CASSSTGPEQFF.

DNA of the CDR3: TGTGCCAGCAGCGCGGGTCCGGGACAGGGTGCGTCTGGCTACACCTTC. Translating gives CASSAGPGQGASGYTF. The rearrangement links TRBV9 to TRBJ1-2, with 9 bases that match TRBD1. The J segment lost 7 bases and the V segment lost 3 bases, leaving 13 bases of the junction unmatched. The CDR3 extends over 16 amino acids. The germline gives CDR1 SGDLS, CDR2 YYNGEE.

The CDR3 is CAWTGSGNTIYF. The CDR3 coding sequence is TGTGCCTGGACTGGCTCTGGAAACACCATATATTTT. The rearrangement joins TRBV30 to TRBJ1-3; D gene ambiguous. V was trimmed by 4 bases and J by 0 bases, leaving 4 bases between them. CDR3 length: 12 amino acids. CDR1 and CDR2 from the germline V gene are GTSNPN and SVGIG (reference sequence).

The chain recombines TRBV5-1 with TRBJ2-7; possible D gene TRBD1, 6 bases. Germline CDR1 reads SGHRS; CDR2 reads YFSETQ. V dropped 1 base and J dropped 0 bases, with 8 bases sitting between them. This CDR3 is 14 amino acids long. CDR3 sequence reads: CASSLQGSSYEQYF. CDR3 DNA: TGCGCCAGCAGCTTGCAGGGGAGCTCCTACGAGCAGTACTTC. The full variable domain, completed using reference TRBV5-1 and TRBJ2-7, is KAGVTQTPRYLIKTRGQQVTLSCSPISGHRSVSWYQQTPGQGLQFLFEYFSETQRNKGNFPGRFSGRQFSNSRSEMNVSTLELGDSALYLCASSLQGSSYEQYFGPGTRLTVT.

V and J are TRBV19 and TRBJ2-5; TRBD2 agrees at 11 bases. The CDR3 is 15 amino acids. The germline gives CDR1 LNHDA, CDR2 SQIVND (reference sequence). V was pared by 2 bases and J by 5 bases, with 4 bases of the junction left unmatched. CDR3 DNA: TGTGCCAGTAGTATACTAGCGGGAGGCTTTGAGACCCAGTACTTC. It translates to CASSILAGGFETQYF.

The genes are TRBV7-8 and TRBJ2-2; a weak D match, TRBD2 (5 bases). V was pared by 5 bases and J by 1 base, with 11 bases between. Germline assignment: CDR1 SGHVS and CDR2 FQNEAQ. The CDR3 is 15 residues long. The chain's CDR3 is CASSPGTENTGELFF. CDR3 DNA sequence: TGTGCCAGCAGCCCGGGAACAGAGAACACCGGGGAGCTGTTTTTT.

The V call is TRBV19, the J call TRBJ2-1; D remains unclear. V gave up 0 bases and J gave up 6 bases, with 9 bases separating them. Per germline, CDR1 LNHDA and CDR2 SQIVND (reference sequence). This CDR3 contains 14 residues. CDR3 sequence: CASSIDLILNEQFF. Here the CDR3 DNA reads TGTGCCAGTAGTATAGATCTGATCCTCAATGAGCAGTTCTTC.

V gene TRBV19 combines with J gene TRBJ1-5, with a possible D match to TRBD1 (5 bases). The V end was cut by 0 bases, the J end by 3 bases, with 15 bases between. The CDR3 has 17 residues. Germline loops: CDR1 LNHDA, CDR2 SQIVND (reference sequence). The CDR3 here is CASSIDPGGRNNQPQHF. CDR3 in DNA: TGTGCCAGTAGTATAGATCCCGGGGGTAGAAACAATCAGCCCCAGCATTTT.

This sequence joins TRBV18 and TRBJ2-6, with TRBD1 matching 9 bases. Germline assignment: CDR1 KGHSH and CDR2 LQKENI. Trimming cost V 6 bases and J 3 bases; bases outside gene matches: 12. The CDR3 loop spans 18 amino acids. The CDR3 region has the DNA TGTGCCAGCTCCCCCACTCCGGGACAGGGTTTTGGGGCCAACGTCCTGACTTTC. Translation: CASSPTPGQGFGANVLTF.

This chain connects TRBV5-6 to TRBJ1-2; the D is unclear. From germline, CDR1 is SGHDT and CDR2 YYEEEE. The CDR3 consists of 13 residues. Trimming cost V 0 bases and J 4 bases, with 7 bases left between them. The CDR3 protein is CASSLGAAYGYTF. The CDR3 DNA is TGTGCCAGCAGCTTGGGCGCAGCCTATGGCTACACCTTC. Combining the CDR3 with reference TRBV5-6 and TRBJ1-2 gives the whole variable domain DAGVTQSPTHLIKTRGQQVTLRCSPKSGHDTVSWYQQALGQGPQFIFQYYEEEERQRGNFPDRFSGHQFPNYSSELNVNALLLGDSALYLCASSLGAAYGYTFGSGTRLTVV.

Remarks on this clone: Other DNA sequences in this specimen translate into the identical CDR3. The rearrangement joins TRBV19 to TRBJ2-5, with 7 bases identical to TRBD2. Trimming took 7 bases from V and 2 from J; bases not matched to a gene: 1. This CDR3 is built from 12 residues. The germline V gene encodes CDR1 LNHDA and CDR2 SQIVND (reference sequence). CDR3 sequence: CASTGGQETQYF. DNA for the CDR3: TGTGCCAGTACGGGGGGACAAGAGACCCAGTACTTC.

CDR3 in amino acids: CAWSGQADQPQHF. The CDR3, as DNA: TGTGCCTGGAGTGGGCAGGCAGATCAGCCCCAGCATTTT. V gene TRBV30 combines with J gene TRBJ1-5; D gene ambiguous. The CDR3 is made up of 13 amino acids. V dropped 1 base and J dropped 5 bases, with 9 bases sitting between them. Germline values: CDR1 GTSNPN, CDR2 SVGIG (reference sequence).

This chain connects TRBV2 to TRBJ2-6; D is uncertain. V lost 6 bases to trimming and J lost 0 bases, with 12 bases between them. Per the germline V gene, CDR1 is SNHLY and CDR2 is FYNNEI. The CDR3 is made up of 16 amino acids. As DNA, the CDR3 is TGTGCCAGCAGGTATTCAGGTCACTCTGGGGCCAACGTCCTGACTTTC. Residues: CASRYSGHSGANVLTF. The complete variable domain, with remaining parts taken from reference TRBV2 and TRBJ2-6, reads EPEVTQTPSHQVTQMGQEVILRCVPISNHLYFYWYRQILGQKVEFLVSFYNNEISEKSEIFDDQFSVERPDGSNFTLKIRSTKLEDSAMYFCASRYSGHSGANVLTFGAGSRLTVL.

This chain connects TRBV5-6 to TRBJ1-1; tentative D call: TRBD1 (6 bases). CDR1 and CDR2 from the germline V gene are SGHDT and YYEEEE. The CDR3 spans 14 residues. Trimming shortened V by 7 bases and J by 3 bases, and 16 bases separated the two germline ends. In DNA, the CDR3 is TGTGCCAGCCTTCTAACAGGGCGGTACACTGAAGCTTTCTTT. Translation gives CASLLTGRYTEAFF.

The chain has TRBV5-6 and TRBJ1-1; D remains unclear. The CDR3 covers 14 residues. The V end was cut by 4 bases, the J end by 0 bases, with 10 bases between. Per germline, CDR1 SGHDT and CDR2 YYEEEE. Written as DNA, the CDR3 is TGTGCCAGCAGCGTTACAGTAATGAACACTGAAGCTTTCTTT. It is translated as CASSVTVMNTEAFF.

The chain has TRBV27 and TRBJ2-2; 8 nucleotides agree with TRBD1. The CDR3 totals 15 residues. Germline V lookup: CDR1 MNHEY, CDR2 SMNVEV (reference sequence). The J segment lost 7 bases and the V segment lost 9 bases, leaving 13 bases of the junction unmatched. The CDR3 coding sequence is TGTGCCAGATTCTGGCAGGACAGGGTTTACGGGGAGCTGTTTTTT. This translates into CARFWQDRVYGELFF.